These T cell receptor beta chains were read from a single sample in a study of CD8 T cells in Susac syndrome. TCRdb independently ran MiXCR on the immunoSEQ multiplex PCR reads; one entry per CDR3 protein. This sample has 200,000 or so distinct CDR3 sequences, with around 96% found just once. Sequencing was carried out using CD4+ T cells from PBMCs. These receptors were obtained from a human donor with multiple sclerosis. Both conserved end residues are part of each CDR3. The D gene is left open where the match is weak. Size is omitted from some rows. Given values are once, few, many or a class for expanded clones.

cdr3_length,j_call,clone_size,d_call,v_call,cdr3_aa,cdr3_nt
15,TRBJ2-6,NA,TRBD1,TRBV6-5,CASRSGQAGANVLTF,TGTGCCAGCAGGTCGGGACAGGCCGGGGCCAACGTCCTGACTTTC
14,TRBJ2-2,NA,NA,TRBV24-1,CATSDSPRDGELFF,TGTGCCACCAGTGATTCCCCCAGGGACGGGGAGCTGTTTTTT
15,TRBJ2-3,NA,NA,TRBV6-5,CASSYSKPRTDTQYF,TGTGCCAGCAGTTACTCGAAACCCCGCACAGATACGCAGTATTTT
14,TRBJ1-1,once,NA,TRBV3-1,CASSRGEVNTEAFF,TGTGCCAGCAGCCGGGGGGAGGTGAACACTGAAGCTTTCTTT
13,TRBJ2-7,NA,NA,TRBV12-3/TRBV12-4,CASSLEAVTRQYF,TGTGCCAGCAGTTTAGAGGCTGTAACGAGGCAGTACTTC
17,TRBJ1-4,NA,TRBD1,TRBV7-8,CASSVDRARTSYEKLFF,TGTGCCAGCAGCGTAGACAGGGCGCGGACTTCGTATGAAAAACTGTTTTTT
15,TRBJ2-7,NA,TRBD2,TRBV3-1,CASSVSSGGPYEQYF,TGTGCCAGCAGCGTATCTAGCGGGGGACCCTACGAGCAGTACTTC
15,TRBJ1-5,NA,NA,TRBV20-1,CSASGEGIDNQPQHF,TGCAGTGCTTCAGGGGAGGGGATAGACAATCAGCCCCAGCATTTT
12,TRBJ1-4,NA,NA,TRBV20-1,CSAGIRTEKLFF,TGCAGTGCGGGTATCCGCACAGAAAAACTGTTTTTT
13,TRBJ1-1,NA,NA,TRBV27,CATRGRGSTEAFF,TGTGCCACGCGTGGCAGGGGAAGCACTGAAGCTTTCTTT
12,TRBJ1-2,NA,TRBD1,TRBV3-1,CASSTGDHGYTF,TGTGCCAGCAGCACAGGGGATCATGGCTACACCTTC
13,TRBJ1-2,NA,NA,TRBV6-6,CASSYGTNYGYTF,TGTGCCAGCAGTTATGGCACCAACTATGGCTACACCTTC
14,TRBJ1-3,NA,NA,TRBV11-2,CASGRWGSGNTIYF,TGTGCCAGCGGCAGATGGGGGTCTGGAAACACCATATATTTT
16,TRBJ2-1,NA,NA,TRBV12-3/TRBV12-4,CASRSRRGQFYNEQFF,TGTGCCAGCAGATCAAGGAGAGGACAATTTTACAATGAGCAGTTCTTC
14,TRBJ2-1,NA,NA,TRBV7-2,CASSLARGFNEQFF,TGTGCCAGCAGCTTAGCGCGGGGATTCAATGAGCAGTTCTTC
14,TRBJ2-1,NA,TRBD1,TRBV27,CASSRDRDPNEQFF,TGTGCCAGCAGCCGGGACAGGGATCCTAATGAGCAGTTCTTC
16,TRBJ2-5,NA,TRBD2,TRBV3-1,CASNKGLAGAKETQYF,TGTGCCAGCAATAAGGGACTAGCGGGAGCAAAAGAGACCCAGTACTTC
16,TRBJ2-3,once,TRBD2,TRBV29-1,CSVEDVSGRALDTQYF,TGCAGCGTTGAAGACGTTAGCGGGAGGGCCCTAGATACGCAGTATTTT
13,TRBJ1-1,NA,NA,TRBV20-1,CSAAQVRDTEAFF,TGCAGTGCAGCACAGGTTCGGGACACTGAAGCTTTCTTT
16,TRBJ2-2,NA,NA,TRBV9,CASTTAGHQNTGELFF,TGTGCCAGCACTACCGCGGGACACCAGAACACCGGGGAGCTGTTTTTT
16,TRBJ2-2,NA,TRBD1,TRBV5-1,CASSSGTGGSTGELFF,TGCGCCAGCAGCTCTGGGACAGGGGGTTCGACCGGGGAGCTGTTTTTT
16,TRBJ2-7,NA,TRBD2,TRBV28,CASRRPAGGWSYEQYF,TGTGCCAGCAGAAGACCAGCGGGAGGATGGTCCTACGAGCAGTACTTC
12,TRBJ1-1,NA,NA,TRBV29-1,CSVRVSNTEAFF,TGCAGCGTTCGTGTCTCGAACACTGAAGCTTTCTTT